The entry below describes one T cell receptor beta chain. Which antigen it targets is not known. The sample holds no much larger clone one base away, and base qualities are not on file. This specimen comes from a study of blood T cell repertoires in COVID-19 (dated by TCRdb to about 2020). Turning to the overall study: Collaborator samples came from the United States, Italy and Spain and covered acute and convalescent phases of COVID-19. The material from the prospective study consisted of cDNA or gDNA derived from T cells, B-cell-depleted T cells, or PBMCs. The samples were drawn from two sources: the first 160 participants of the ongoing ImmuneRACE study, and 1,200 or so subjects contributed by 6 global collaborators. Sample metadata almost always included a de-identified subject ID, COVID-19 status, age in years and sex. The repertoires were released in a freely available public database meant as a resource for research on the immune response to SARS-CoV-2. Where available, HLA class I and class II types were taken from metadata supplied by the sample provider and were not determined by assay-based typing. Subjects who had been exposed to COVID-19, were actively infected with it, or had recovered from it provided the deeply sampled blood TCRbeta repertoires that made up the dataset. Study-wide findings and limitations: Clinical and demographic metadata were provided uncurated, with the amount varying by source and participant.

TCRbeta CDR3 regions were amplified from genomic DNA by means of the immunoSEQ Assay, a bias-controlled multiplex PCR. Processing in the source paper ran as follows. Nucleated cell counts per sample were estimated from amplification of reference gene primers within the assay. To quantify the absolute abundance of each unique TCRbeta CDR3 rearrangement, sequence reads were collapsed and filtered. For each sample, productive Simpson clonality was calculated as the square root of Simpson's diversity index over productive rearrangements. Imported from immuneACCESS, the table was reduced by TCRdb to in-frame sequences with V and J called. These copies leave out some clones; in studies compared against another copy, an unresolved V gene accounts for under half, and the cause of the remainder is not known. V and J calls plus clone size are reproduced from that table; the DNA served to infer D and trimming. This sample lists 30,000 to 40,000 clones; 81% were detected once. Of the sample, about 3% is held by the ten largest clones.

One collaborating source in Seattle enrolled patients while the patients were actively infected and followed the patients over time throughout the course of disease. Whole blood was collected in K2EDTA tubes by collaborating institutions according to the institutions' own protocols. For TCRbeta analysis, collaborator samples were shipped as frozen whole blood, as isolated PBMCs, or as DNA extracted from either sample type. The receptor was derived from a man aged 70 or older with COVID-19, enrolled during active disease. Material: peripheral blood.

The CDR3 has the sequence CASSLNLASREQYF. The DNA sequence follows: TGCGCCAGCAGCTTGAATCTAGCTTCGCGCGAGCAGTACTTC. The rearranged segments are TRBV5-1 and TRBJ2-7, with a tentative D gene TRBD2 over 5 matching bases. Trimming removed 1 base from V and 6 bases from J, leaving 14 bases between the germline ends. In the germline V gene, CDR1 corresponds to SGHRS and CDR2 to YFSETQ. The CDR3 starts with the cysteine, ends with the phenylalanine, and has 14 residues. Only CDR3 DNA is held: 42 bases, read in frame from base 1.